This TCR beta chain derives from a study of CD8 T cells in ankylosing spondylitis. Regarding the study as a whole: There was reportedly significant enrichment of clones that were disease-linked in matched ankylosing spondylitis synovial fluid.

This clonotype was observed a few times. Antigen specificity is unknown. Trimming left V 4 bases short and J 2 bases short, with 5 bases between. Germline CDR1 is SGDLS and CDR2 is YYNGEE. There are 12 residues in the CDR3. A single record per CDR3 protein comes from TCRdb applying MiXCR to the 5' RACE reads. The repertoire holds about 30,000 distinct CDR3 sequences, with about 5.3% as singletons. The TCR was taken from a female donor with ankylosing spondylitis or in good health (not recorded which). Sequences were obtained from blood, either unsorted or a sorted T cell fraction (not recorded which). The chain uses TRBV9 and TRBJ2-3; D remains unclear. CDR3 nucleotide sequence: TGTGCCAGCAGCACCCTCACAGATACGCAGTATTTT. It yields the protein CASSTLTDTQYF. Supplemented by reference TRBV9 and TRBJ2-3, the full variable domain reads DSGVTQTPKHLITATGQRVTLRCSPRSGDLSVYWYQQSLDQGLQFLIQYYNGEERAKGNILERFSAQQFPDLHSELNLSSLELGDSALYFCASSTLTDTQYFGPGTRLTVL.